A selection of T cell receptor beta chains follows, all from one sample in a study of blood T cell repertoires in COVID-19. Profiling relied on immunoSEQ multiplex PCR, and the TCRdb table lists in-frame clones only, not all of them. This sample has more than 95,000 clones, with almost 90% found just once. Sequences were obtained from peripheral blood. The receptors come from a human donor in a cohort sampled during active COVID-19. The CDR3 runs from the conserved cysteine through the conserved F or W. A D gene is named only where the DNA matches it firmly. Expanded clones are given a class, and other clones once, few, many or no size at all.

>NA|TRBV24-1|TRBD1|TRBJ1-5
TGTGCCACCAGTGATCCCCGGACAGGGGGAAACAATCAGCCCCAGCATTTT
CATSDPRTGGNNQPQHF
>NA|TRBV7-8|TRBD2|TRBJ2-4
TGTGCCAGCAGCTTAGGGGGGTCGGGACTAGGGAGAGACATTCAGTACTTC
CASSLGGSGLGRDIQYF
>NA|TRBV7-9|NA|TRBJ1-1
TGTGCCAGCAGCTTAGTCCCCCCATTGAACACTGAAGCTTTCTTT
CASSLVPPLNTEAFF
>NA|TRBV7-8|NA|TRBJ2-1
TGTGCCAGCACCTCACCAGCGGGCCCATACAATGAGCAGTTCTTC
CASTSPAGPYNEQFF
>NA|TRBV6-5|NA|TRBJ2-1
TGTGCCAGCAGTTACTCCGAGGGAACTAGAGGGTTCTTC
CASSYSEGTRGFF
>NA|TRBV4-1|TRBD2|TRBJ2-5
TGCGCCAGCAGCCAAGCGAGCGGGGGGGCCGGAGAGACCCAGTACTTC
CASSQASGGAGETQYF
>NA|TRBV28|NA|TRBJ2-5
TGTGCCAGCAGTTTACGGCCAGGGGAACGTGAGACCCAGTACTTC
CASSLRPGERETQYF
>NA|TRBV7-2|TRBD1|TRBJ2-7
TGTGCCAGCAGTTATTGGGGACAGGGTCGCCTCGAGCAGTACTTC
CASSYWGQGRLEQYF
>NA|TRBV30|TRBD1|TRBJ2-7
TGTGCCTGGAGTGGGCCCCCGGGACAGGAGAACTACGAGCAGTACTTC
CAWSGPPGQENYEQYF
>NA|TRBV19|NA|TRBJ1-2
TGTGCCAGTAGCGAGGTTTACTATGGCTACACCTTC
CASSEVYYGYTF
>NA|TRBV10-2|TRBD2|TRBJ2-7
TGCGCCAGCAGGACTAGCGGGTCTGAGCAGTACTTC
CASRTSGSEQYF
>NA|TRBV2|TRBD1|TRBJ1-2
TGTGCCAGCGTTCCGGGACAGGGAAACTATGGCTACACCTTC
CASVPGQGNYGYTF
>NA|TRBV2|TRBD2|TRBJ2-7
TGTGCCAGCAGTGACGCGACTAGCGTTTCCTACGAGCAGTACTTC
CASSDATSVSYEQYF
>NA|TRBV28|NA|TRBJ2-2
TGTGCCAGCAGCCGTAACCGGGCCGGGGAGCTGTTTTTT
CASSRNRAGELFF
>NA|TRBV5-1|NA|TRBJ2-5
TGCGCCAGCAGCTTGTATTGGGCAAACAAAGAGACCCAGTACTTC
CASSLYWANKETQYF
>NA|TRBV7-8|NA|TRBJ2-4
TGTGCCAGCAGCTTACAACCGCGGGATAACATTCAGTACTTC
CASSLQPRDNIQYF
>NA|TRBV6-6|NA|TRBJ2-2
TGTGCCAGCAGTTACTCGAAAGGGGTAGTGGGCGGGGAGCTGTTTTTT
CASSYSKGVVGGELFF
>NA|TRBV27|TRBD2|TRBJ2-5
TGTGCCAGCAGTTCGTTGGCGGGAGGACAAGAGACCCAGTACTTC
CASSSLAGGQETQYF
>NA|TRBV10-3|NA|TRBJ2-5
TGTGCCACCTCCTGGCAACAAGAGACCCAGTACTTC
CATSWQQETQYF
>NA|TRBV12-3/TRBV12-4|NA|TRBJ2-7
TGTGCCAGCAGTTTCGGGTACGAGCAGTACTTC
CASSFGYEQYF
>NA|TRBV11-3|TRBD1|TRBJ2-7
TGTGCCAGCAGCTCGACAGGGGGAACCTACGAGCAGTACTTC
CASSSTGGTYEQYF
>NA|TRBV7-9|TRBD1|TRBJ2-1
TGTGCCAGCAGCTTAGATGGCAGGGGGAATCTCAATGAGCAGTTCTTC
CASSLDGRGNLNEQFF
>NA|TRBV7-2|NA|TRBJ1-2
TGTGCCAGCAGCGAGTCGGGAATTGGCTACACCTTC
CASSESGIGYTF
>NA|TRBV19|TRBD1|TRBJ1-5
TGTGCCAGTAGTATAGGGGGCCTGGGACAGGGTAATCAGCCCCAGCATTTT
CASSIGGLGQGNQPQHF
>NA|TRBV5-1|NA|TRBJ2-7
TGCGCCAGCAGCTTGGCTGGCGGAGCCTACGAGCAGTACTTC
CASSLAGGAYEQYF
>NA|TRBV4-2|TRBD2|TRBJ2-5
TGTGCCAGCAGCCCGGGGACTAGCGGGGGGGCACACTTC
CASSPGTSGGAHF
>NA|TRBV21-1|NA|TRBJ1-4
TGTGCCAGCAGCCCGATCTGGACAGGCCCAAATGAAAAACTGTTTTTT
CASSPIWTGPNEKLFF
>NA|TRBV11-2|NA|TRBJ2-1
TGTGCCAGCAGCTTAGCGACAGCAAGCTCCTACAATGAGCAGTTCTTC
CASSLATASSYNEQFF
>NA|TRBV19|NA|TRBJ2-7
TGTGCCAGTAGTATAGATCCAGACTACGAGCAGTACTTC
CASSIDPDYEQYF
>NA|TRBV4-2|TRBD2|TRBJ2-7
TGTGCCAGCAGCCAGGGGGCCGGGACTAGCGCCCCCCACGAGCAGTACTTC
CASSQGAGTSAPHEQYF
>medium-sized|TRBV4-1|NA|TRBJ2-7
TGCGCCAGCAGCCAAGACATTTGGGGCAACGAGCAGTACTTC
CASSQDIWGNEQYF
>NA|TRBV5-8|TRBD2|TRBJ2-5
TGTGCCAGCAGCAAGGCCGGGACTAGCGGTAAAGAGACCCAGTACTTC
CASSKAGTSGKETQYF
>NA|TRBV10-3|NA|TRBJ2-3
TGTGCCATACAGGACACAGATACGCAGTATTTT
CAIQDTDTQYF
>NA|TRBV11-3|NA|TRBJ2-1
TGTGCCAGCAGCTTATCCCCCGGGGGTTATGATGAGCAGTTCTTC
CASSLSPGGYDEQFF
>NA|TRBV4-2|NA|TRBJ1-2
TGTGCCAGCAGCCAACAGACAGGACTCCAAGGCTACACCTTC
CASSQQTGLQGYTF
>NA|TRBV6-6|TRBD1|TRBJ1-2
TGTGCCAGCAGTTACTCTGACAGGGGAAGTGGCTACACCTTC
CASSYSDRGSGYTF
>NA|TRBV2|NA|TRBJ1-2
TGTGCCAGCACTAGGACAGCCCAAAGGCGGGGCTACACCTTC
CASTRTAQRRGYTF
>NA|TRBV7-2|NA|TRBJ1-1
TGTGCCAGCAGCTACGCAGGGATCGACACTGAAGCTTTCTTT
CASSYAGIDTEAFF
>few|TRBV15|TRBD1|TRBJ2-7
TGTGCCACCAGTAGGGACAGGGGTCGCGAGCAGTACTTC
CATSRDRGREQYF
>NA|TRBV6-4|TRBD2|TRBJ2-1
TGTGCCAGCAGTGACTCGTCGCGGACTAGGGGATACAATGAGCAGTTCTTC
CASSDSSRTRGYNEQFF
>NA|TRBV28|NA|TRBJ2-1
TGTGCCAGCAGTCTACTTATCAATGAGCAGTTCTTC
CASSLLINEQFF
>NA|TRBV10-3|NA|TRBJ2-7
TGTGCCATCAGTGCCGCAAGCGCGAACTCCTACGAGCAGTACTTC
CAISAASANSYEQYF
>once|TRBV5-1|NA|TRBJ2-3
TGCGCCAGCAGCTTGGCCGCCGGAGATACGCAGTATTTT
CASSLAAGDTQYF
>NA|TRBV27|TRBD1|TRBJ1-2
TGTGCCAGCAGTTACGGGGACAGTTATGGCTACACCTTC
CASSYGDSYGYTF
>once|TRBV7-2|TRBD1|TRBJ2-7
TGTGCCAGCAGCTCTCAGGGGGCAGGGACCTACGAGCAGTACTTC
CASSSQGAGTYEQYF
>NA|TRBV11-2|TRBD1|TRBJ1-2
TGTGCCAGCAGCTTACGAGCAGGGGGCACGCGCGGCTACACCTTC
CASSLRAGGTRGYTF
>NA|TRBV2|TRBD1|TRBJ2-3
TGTGCCGGCGGACAGGGCATTTCAGATACGCAGTATTTT
CAGGQGISDTQYF
>NA|TRBV19|TRBD2|TRBJ2-2
TGTGCCAGTAGATATCGCGGGAGGGGTGGCACCGGGGAGCTGTTTTTT
CASRYRGRGGTGELFF
>once|TRBV5-1|TRBD1|TRBJ1-5
TGCGCCAGCAGCTTGGGGACAGGTCAGGGGAGGACCCAGCATTTT
CASSLGTGQGRTQHF
>NA|TRBV5-6|TRBD1|TRBJ2-7
TGTGCCAGCAGCTTCGGGACAGGAGTCTACGAGCAGTACTTC
CASSFGTGVYEQYF
>NA|TRBV28|NA|TRBJ1-2
TGTGCCAGCAGTAGGGCGGGGAACTATGGCTACACCTTC
CASSRAGNYGYTF